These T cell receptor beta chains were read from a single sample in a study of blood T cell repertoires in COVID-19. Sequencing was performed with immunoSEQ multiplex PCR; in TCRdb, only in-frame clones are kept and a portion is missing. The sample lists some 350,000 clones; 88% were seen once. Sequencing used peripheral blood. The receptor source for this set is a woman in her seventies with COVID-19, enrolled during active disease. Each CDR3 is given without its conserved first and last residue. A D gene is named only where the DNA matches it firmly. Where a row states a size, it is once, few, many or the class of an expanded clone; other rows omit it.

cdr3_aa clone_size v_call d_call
ASSLQASGGPFGYEQF NA TRBV5-1 TRBD2
ASSLRQDHNEKLF NA TRBV28 NA
ASSPRLVNYEQY NA TRBV19 NA
AWSDPRGIQPQH few TRBV30 NA
ASSLVAGAQETQY NA TRBV5-1 TRBD2
ASTLQPGEKLF NA TRBV5-4 NA
ASSYSIPGGKAF NA TRBV6-5 TRBD1
ASSYPGKTGNTIY NA TRBV4-1 NA
ASSPPDRGKSSYNEQF NA TRBV13 TRBD1
ASSAAGGQGHYGYT NA TRBV5-4 TRBD1
ASSFSTSGDQETQY NA TRBV5-4 TRBD2
ASSFSGGALETQY once TRBV5-1 TRBD2
ASSAGEAF few TRBV7-9 NA
ASSPTGALFSLYGYT NA TRBV5-6 TRBD1
ASSEREDTQY NA TRBV2 NA
AISELGDSTEAF NA TRBV10-3 NA
ASSSLSGQDSEAF NA TRBV7-2 TRBD1
ASSPPRDDKNIQY NA TRBV5-1 NA
ASSKWDRGEQY NA TRBV21-1 NA
ASSFAGTNQPQH few TRBV28 NA
ASSQVDGGLQETQY NA TRBV4-2 TRBD2
ASSVRHIDYQGFYGYT NA TRBV6-1 NA
ASSQDGGPLTDTQY once TRBV5-1 NA
ASSLSLAGLETQY NA TRBV7-3 TRBD2
ASSLADRAVAF NA TRBV13 TRBD1
ASSDVREGAGTEAF NA TRBV2 TRBD1
ASSLDLAGVNEQF NA TRBV5-1 TRBD2
ATSGVSSYEQY NA TRBV6-5 NA
ASRHPGGVTGTGYNEQF NA TRBV23-1 NA
ASSPQGSGNTIY NA TRBV3-1/TRBV3-2 TRBD1
SVTGTGGADTQY NA TRBV29-1 TRBD1
ASSFRENEQF NA TRBV6-2/TRBV6-3 NA
ASSYYSIVYGYT NA TRBV6-2/TRBV6-3 NA
ASSLVGIPSGNTIY NA TRBV7-6 NA
ASSEGSTTSGNTIY NA TRBV6-1 NA
ASSYWGGAGANVLT NA TRBV6-2/TRBV6-3 TRBD2
ATRDWTSTDTQY NA TRBV15 NA
ASSPRAAAGELF NA TRBV19 NA
ASSSPGVQGDNEQF few TRBV7-2 TRBD1
ASSQVPGLLNTEAF NA TRBV3-1/TRBV3-2 NA
ASRYTLNTEAF few TRBV12-3/TRBV12-4 NA